The rows below give T cell receptor beta chains drawn from one sample of a study of T cell responses to AZD1222 COVID-19 vaccine. TCRdb's table, derived via immunoSEQ multiplex PCR, lists solely in-frame clones and lacks some. The data show about 120,000 clones, with more than 70% seen just once and less than 2% held by the top ten. Material: peripheral blood, obtained on day 0 of AZD1222 vaccination. The receptors were sampled from an adult in good health. The CDR3 runs from the conserved cysteine through the conserved F or W. A D gene is named only where the DNA matches it firmly. Size is stated for part of the rows, as once, few or many counts, or as a class when the clone is expanded.

NA	NA	TRBJ1-2	TRBV5-1	TGCGCCAGCAGCTTGGGTGTTCGGGACGCGGGCTATGGCTACACCTTC	CASSLGVRDAGYGYTF
NA	NA	TRBJ1-3	TRBV19	TGTGCCACCATTGGGGGCGTTGGAAACACCATATATTTT	CATIGGVGNTIYF
TRBD1	NA	TRBJ2-5	TRBV7-3	TGTGCCAGCAGCCCCGCAGGGGGCCAAGAGACCCAGTACTTC	CASSPAGGQETQYF
NA	NA	TRBJ2-3	TRBV28	TGTGCCAGCAACCCCGGGACCCCTTATTCAGATACGCAGTATTTT	CASNPGTPYSDTQYF
TRBD1	NA	TRBJ1-4	TRBV28	TGTGCCAGCAGTAAGACAGGGAGTAATGAAAAACTGTTTTTT	CASSKTGSNEKLFF
TRBD1	NA	TRBJ1-5	TRBV19	TGTGCCAGTCAAACTCAGGGGGCTGGGAGCAATCAGCCCCAGCATTTT	CASQTQGAGSNQPQHF
TRBD1	NA	TRBJ2-7	TRBV4-3	TGCGCCAGCAGCCAAGAGGTTTCTTTCAGGGGGCCCTCCTACGAGCAGTACTTC	CASSQEVSFRGPSYEQYF
NA	NA	TRBJ1-2	TRBV18	TGTGCCAGCTCACCACCGGGACTGGCTAACTATGGCTACACCTTC	CASSPPGLANYGYTF
NA	NA	TRBJ2-3	TRBV6-5	TGTGCCAGCAGTTACAGCGGGCCCTACACAGATACGCAGTATTTT	CASSYSGPYTDTQYF
TRBD1	NA	TRBJ1-6	TRBV7-6	TGTGCCAGCAGCCTCGCCGGGACAGGGAATTCACCCCTCCACTTT	CASSLAGTGNSPLHF
TRBD1	NA	TRBJ1-1	TRBV10-2	TGCGCCAGCACCTTAACAGGGGCGGTTAACACTGAAGCTTTCTTT	CASTLTGAVNTEAFF
NA	once	TRBJ1-1	TRBV27	TGTGCCAGCAGTCTAAGGGTGCCCCCGAACACTGAAGCTTTCTTT	CASSLRVPPNTEAFF
TRBD2	NA	TRBJ2-5	TRBV2	TGTGCCAGCAGCCCGACTAGCGTCCCTCACCCGGAGACCCAGTACTTC	CASSPTSVPHPETQYF
TRBD1	NA	TRBJ2-7	TRBV4-1	TGCGCCAGCAGCCAACGCCCGGGCAGGGGGAGCTCCTACGAGCAGTACTTC	CASSQRPGRGSSYEQYF
NA	NA	TRBJ1-1	TRBV14	TGTGCCAGCAGCCAAGTCAGTAGTACCACTGAAGCTTTCTTT	CASSQVSSTTEAFF
NA	few	TRBJ1-1	TRBV28	TGTGCCAGCAAAGAGCTTAACACTGAAGCTTTCTTT	CASKELNTEAFF
NA	NA	TRBJ1-2	TRBV28	TGTGCCAGCAGTCCACCTATCTTCTATGGCTACACCTTC	CASSPPIFYGYTF
TRBD2	once	TRBJ2-3	TRBV19	TGTGCCAGTTGCCCCTTGACAGGCCCTAGCGGGTCGAAAGATACGCAGTATTTT	CASCPLTGPSGSKDTQYF
NA	NA	TRBJ1-2	TRBV29-1	TGCAGCGTTGAAGGATACAACTATGGCTACACCTTC	CSVEGYNYGYTF
NA	NA	TRBJ2-3	TRBV9	TGTGCCAGCAGCGTATTTGGGGGTACAGCGACAGATACGCAGTATTTT	CASSVFGGTATDTQYF
NA	NA	TRBJ1-2	TRBV5-1	TGCGCCAGCTCTTCCGGCGGAGCTAACTATGGCTACACCTTC	CASSSGGANYGYTF
NA	NA	TRBJ1-6	TRBV5-6	TGTGCCAGCAGCAAAACACCAGGAACTAATTCACCCCTCCACTTT	CASSKTPGTNSPLHF
TRBD1	NA	TRBJ1-2	TRBV10-3	TGTGCCATCACTGAAAACCCCGGGACAGATAACTATGGCTACACCTTC	CAITENPGTDNYGYTF
TRBD1	NA	TRBJ1-2	TRBV30	TGTGCCTGGAGTCGGGACAGGCCGTATGGCTACACCTTC	CAWSRDRPYGYTF
TRBD1	NA	TRBJ2-3	TRBV7-8	TGTGCCAGCAGCTTAGTGACAGGACAGGCCCCGCAGTATTTT	CASSLVTGQAPQYF
NA	NA	TRBJ2-7	TRBV24-1	TGTGCCACCTCGGGAGGGGGCTTGAACGAGCAGTACTTC	CATSGGGLNEQYF
TRBD1	NA	TRBJ1-2	TRBV7-2	TGTGCCAGCAGCTTAGTTCATCGGCGGGACAGCTTCTATGGCTACACCTTC	CASSLVHRRDSFYGYTF
NA	NA	TRBJ1-5	TRBV19	TGTGCCAGTAGTTTGAAGGAATTGAGCAATCAGCCCCAGCATTTT	CASSLKELSNQPQHF
NA	NA	TRBJ1-5	TRBV6-5	TGTGCCAGCAGCTGGCAGCCCTCCGGCGAGCCCCAGCATTTT	CASSWQPSGEPQHF
NA	once	TRBJ1-5	TRBV2	TGTGCCAGCAGTGAGGGGGGGGGTCCTCAGCCCCAGCATTTT	CASSEGGGPQPQHF
NA	NA	TRBJ2-7	TRBV28	TGTGCCAGCAGTTCGCGAGAGAATAGCTACGAGCAGTACTTC	CASSSRENSYEQYF
TRBD1	NA	TRBJ1-1	TRBV13	TGTGCCAGCAGCGAAGCGGACAGGCGGGAAGCTGAAGCTTTCTTT	CASSEADRREAEAFF
NA	once	TRBJ1-5	TRBV5-8	TGTGCCAGCAGCGCGGGGCAGGGATATCAGCCCCAGCATTTT	CASSAGQGYQPQHF
NA	few	TRBJ1-1	TRBV2	TGTGCCAGCAGTAGGACTGAAGCTTTCTTT	CASSRTEAFF
NA	NA	TRBJ2-2	TRBV11-2	TGTGCCGCTGGCCAGCAGGGTAACACCGGGGAGCTGTTTTTT	CAAGQQGNTGELFF
NA	NA	TRBJ2-3	TRBV28	TGTGCCAGCACACTCGCGTTGGACCCAGATACGCAGTATTTT	CASTLALDPDTQYF
NA	once	TRBJ1-2	TRBV4-3	TGCGCCAGCAGCCAAGGGCTCGGAGGCTATGGCTACACCTTC	CASSQGLGGYGYTF